The T cell receptor beta chain under discussion was sequenced for a study of spatial heterogeneity in lung cancer. A unique molecular identifier was carried by every single TCR cDNA molecule. TCRdb ran MiXCR on the 5' RACE reads and lists one entry per CDR3 protein. The sample records around 100,000 distinct CDR3 sequences, 11% being singletons. Germline CDR1 LGHDT, CDR2 YNNKEL (reference sequence). V lost 0 bases and J lost 2, with 11 bases in between. This CDR3 is 16 amino acids long. In regard to this clonotype: The antigen remains undetermined.

Time point: blood at routine non-recurrence follow-up after resection. Overall study results and limits: Ubiquitous expanded tumor TCRs were observed in blood more at resection than follow-up.

The chain carries TRBV3-1 and TRBJ1-5, with a possible D match to TRBD1 (6 bases). The clonotype was recovered from a female donor with early-stage non-small cell lung cancer. Source: PBMCs, taken at follow-up. The CDR3 DNA is TGTGCCAGCAGCCAAGATATGGCAGGGGGCAATCAGCCCCAGCATTTT. The encoded protein is CASSQDMAGGNQPQHF.